These 16 T cell receptor beta chains were all obtained from the same sample, sequenced in a study of T cells in Graves' hyperthyroidism and ophthalmopathy (dated by TCRdb to between 2019 and 2020). Receptor amplification or capture employed multiplex PCR. For sequencing, an Illumina HiSeq 2000 was employed. The TCR beta CDR3 regions were amplified from RNA transcripts. A first-round RT-PCR of the TCR CDR3 used the HTBI primer set with the Qiagen OneStep RT-PCR kit. TCRdb reprocessing: public reads trimmed at Q25 with fastp, clones called with MiXCR, in-frame beta chains kept. Each entry is one CDR3 protein sequence, shown with its most common DNA and genes. This sample gives about 210,000 distinct CDR3 sequences in total; more than 15% of them show up just once. The ten largest make up around 52% of the sample. Source material: blood. Receptors were obtained from a man in his fifties or sixties with Graves' hyperthyroidism.

The sample holds many counts of this clonotype. This chain connects TRBV3-1 to TRBJ2-1; 9 nucleotides align to TRBD2. The CDR3 loop spans 15 amino acids. The germline gives CDR1 LGHDT, CDR2 YNNKEL (reference sequence). The V and J ends lost 3 bases and 7 bases, in that order; junction bases with no gene match: 7. CDR3 in DNA: TGTGCCAGCAGCCAGAGTGCTAGCGGGGTTAATGAGCAGTTCTTC. As protein: CASSQSASGVNEQFF.

This clonotype was recorded at least ten times. V is TRBV11-3 and J is TRBJ2-1, with D hard to call. CDR3 length: 15 residues. V was trimmed by 0 bases and J by 8 bases, leaving 14 bases between them. Germline CDR1 SGHNT, CDR2 YENEEA. CDR3 DNA sequence: TGTGCCAGCAGCTTAGAGGGAAGGACCAGGCATGAGCAGTTCTTC. As protein: CASSLEGRTRHEQFF.

This clonotype was recorded a few times. The genes are TRBV5-1 and TRBJ2-3, with a possible D match to TRBD1 (6 bases). V was pared by 4 bases and J by 4 bases, with 13 bases between. This CDR3 is built from 14 residues. CDR1 and CDR2 (germline): SGHRS, YFSETQ. The CDR3 loop reads CASSQRGSSDTQYF. CDR3 bases: TGCGCCAGCAGCCAAAGGGGGTCTTCAGATACGCAGTATTTT.

This clonotype was recorded at least ten times. The conserved phenylalanine or tryptophan is not found at the CDR3 terminus, so this likely reflects a read error. The rearrangement links TRBV7-2 to TRBJ2-7; TRBD2 matches 11 bases. Germline-derived CDR1 and CDR2 are SGHTA and FQGNSA. J was trimmed by 0 bases and V by 4 bases; bases with no gene match: 5. The length of the CDR3 is 16 residues. Written as DNA, the CDR3 is TGTGCCAGCAGCTCTACGGGACTAGCGGACTCCTACGAGCAGTACCTC. Encoded protein: CASSSTGLADSYEQYL.

In its sample, this clonotype was seen many times. The rearrangement uses TRBV15 and TRBJ2-3, with D perhaps matching TRBD2 (5 bases). The CDR3 extends over 15 amino acids. Germline V lookup: CDR1 LNHNV, CDR2 YYDKDF (reference sequence). Trimming removed 0 bases at V and 4 bases at J, with 11 bases between. The CDR3 region has the DNA TGTGCCACCAGCAGAGAACGGGGTGGGGCAGATACGCAGTATTTT. Protein: CATSRERGGADTQYF.

The rearrangement links TRBV29-1 to TRBJ1-1; 10 bases are shared with TRBD1. V shed 4 bases and J 4 bases; nucleotides not matched to a gene: 6. CDR1 and CDR2 (germline): SQVTM, ANQGSEA. CDR3 length: 14 amino acids. CDR3 sequence reads: CSVATGGEVTEAFF. The CDR3 coding sequence is TGCAGCGTTGCGACAGGGGGCGAGGTCACTGAAGCTTTCTTT.

This clonotype was picked up a small number of times. Here the CDR3 reads CASSFRRYNEQFF. CDR3 sequence (DNA): TGTGCCAGCAGTTTTCGTAGGTACAATGAGCAGTTCTTC. The chain combines TRBV12-3 or TRBV12-4 with TRBJ2-1, with unresolved D. Deletions cut 3 bases from V and 4 bases from J, with 7 bases between. This CDR3 region has 13 residues.

This chain joins TRBV4-1 and TRBJ1-5, with D hard to call. Between the trimmed V and J ends, which lost 3 bases and 0 bases, there was a span of 9 bases. The CDR3 is made up of 15 amino acids. Looked up from germline, CDR1 is MGHRA and CDR2 is YSYEKL. The CDR3 here is CASSHDGFSNQPQHF. In DNA form, the CDR3 reads TGCGCCAGCAGCCATGACGGATTTAGCAATCAGCCCCAGCATTTT.

The V and J genes are TRBV20-1 and TRBJ1-5; 11 nucleotides agree with TRBD1. CDR3 size: 15 residues. Unmatched junction bases numbered 7, after V lost 4 bases and J lost 5 bases. The germline gives CDR1 DFQATT, CDR2 SNEGSKA (reference sequence). The CDR3 protein is CSAMIGTGGHQPQHF. CDR3 sequence (DNA): TGCAGTGCTATGATAGGGACAGGGGGGCATCAGCCCCAGCATTTT.

The V gene is TRBV29-1, the J gene TRBJ2-7; no clear D gene. This CDR3 has 11 amino acids. Germline CDR1 reads SQVTM; CDR2 reads ANQGSEA. This CDR3 reads CTRASVYEQYF. CDR3 DNA: TGCACCCGGGCCTCGGTCTACGAGCAGTACTTC.

This clonotype was recorded many times. The gene calls are TRBV5-1 and TRBJ2-7; D uncertain. Trimming removed 0 bases from V and 2 bases from J, with 6 bases in between. Germline V gives CDR1 SGHRS, CDR2 YFSETQ. The CDR3 is made up of 13 amino acids. The CDR3, as DNA: TGCGCCAGCAGCTTGGAGCCTACCTACGAGCAGTACTTC. As protein: CASSLEPTYEQYF.

The chain is built from TRBV27 and TRBJ2-3, with D perhaps TRBD2 (6 bases). Germline loops: CDR1 MNHEY, CDR2 SMNVEV (reference sequence). V dropped 7 bases and J dropped 0 bases, with 17 bases sitting between them. The CDR3 contains 16 residues. CDR3 nucleotides: TGTGCCAGCACCTTTTTAGGGCGGGGAAGCACAGATACGCAGTATTTT. Its protein is CASTFLGRGSTDTQYF.

This clonotype was detected ten times or more. The J gene is TRBJ2-4, the V gene TRBV3-1; 12 nucleotides align to TRBD2. This CDR3 region has 21 residues. V was clipped by 0 bases and J by 1 base; unmatched bases: 13. Germline V gene data show CDR1 as LGHDT and CDR2 as YNNKEL (reference sequence). The CDR3 region is CASSQDLRLAGVGGAKNIQYF. The CDR3 DNA is TGTGCCAGCAGCCAAGATCTGCGACTAGCGGGAGTCGGTGGTGCCAAAAACATTCAGTACTTC.

This clonotype was recorded many times. The rearrangement links TRBV28 to TRBJ2-2, with TRBD1 matching over 8 bases. CDR1 is MDHEN and CDR2 is SYDVKM in the germline V gene. The CDR3 extends over 15 amino acids. J gave up 7 bases and V 5 bases, and 9 bases lay outside the gene matches. The CDR3 loop reads CASSPRTGLLGELFF. In nucleotides, the CDR3 is TGTGCCAGCAGTCCCCGGACAGGGTTGCTCGGGGAGCTGTTTTTT. Based on the CDR3 plus reference TRBV28 and TRBJ2-2, the full variable domain is DVKVTQSSRYLVKRTGEKVFLECVQDMDHENMFWYRQDPGLGLRLIYFSYDVKMKEKGDIPEGYSVSREKKERFSLILESASTNQTSMYLCASSPRTGLLGELFFGEGSRLTVL.

The rearrangement uses TRBV6-1 and TRBJ2-1, with unresolved D. The germline V gene encodes CDR1 MNHNS and CDR2 SASEGT. The CDR3 spans 11 residues. V shed 0 bases and J shed 12 bases, with 6 bases lying between them. The CDR3 region has the DNA TGTGCCAGCAGTGAAGCTGGCGGGCAGTTCTTC. This gives the protein CASSEAGGQFF.

In this sample, this clonotype turned up many times. The chain carries TRBV18 and TRBJ2-5, with 10 bases fitting TRBD2. The CDR3 length is 14 residues. V shed 5 bases and J 3 bases; nucleotides not matched to a gene: 3. Looked up from germline, CDR1 is KGHSH and CDR2 is LQKENI. CDR3 residues: CASSASGSKETQYF. DNA of the CDR3: TGTGCCAGCTCAGCTAGCGGGAGCAAAGAGACCCAGTACTTC.